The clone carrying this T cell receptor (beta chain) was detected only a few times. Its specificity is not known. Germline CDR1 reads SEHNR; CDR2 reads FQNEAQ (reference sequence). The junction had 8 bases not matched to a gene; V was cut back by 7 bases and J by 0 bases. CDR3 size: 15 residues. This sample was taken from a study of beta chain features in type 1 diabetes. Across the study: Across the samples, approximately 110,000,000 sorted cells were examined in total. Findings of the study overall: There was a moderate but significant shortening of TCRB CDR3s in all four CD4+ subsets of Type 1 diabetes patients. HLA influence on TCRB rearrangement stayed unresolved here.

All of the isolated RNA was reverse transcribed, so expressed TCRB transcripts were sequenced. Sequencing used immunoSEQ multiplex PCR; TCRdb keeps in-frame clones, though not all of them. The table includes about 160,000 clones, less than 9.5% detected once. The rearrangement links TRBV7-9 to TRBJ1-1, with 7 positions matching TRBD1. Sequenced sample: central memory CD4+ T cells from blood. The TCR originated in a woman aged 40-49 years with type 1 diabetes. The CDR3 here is CASTPQGTVNTEAFF. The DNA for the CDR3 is TGTGCCAGCACCCCGCAGGGGACAGTGAACACTGAAGCTTTCTTT.